The clone carrying this T cell receptor beta chain was seen more than once but under ten times. Its cognate antigen is unknown. Participants were all of European descent. The data originate from a study of untreated major depressive disorder. Study-level findings and limits: TRBV25-01 and TRBV02-01 followed the flow pattern without significance. Depressed patients' CD4+ T cells carried increased TRBV05-01 (Vbeta 5.1) usage versus control CD4+ T cells.

Germline V gene data show CDR1 as GTSNPN and CDR2 as SVGIG (reference sequence). V lost 4 bases, J lost 9 bases, and 30 bases lay in between. The CDR3 runs to 18 residues. The table came from immunoSEQ multiplex PCR; TCRdb's copy has only in-frame clones and leaves some out. The table shows about 13,000 clones, with nearly 95% occurring only once. V gene TRBV30 combines with J gene TRBJ1-4; D perhaps matches TRBD1 (5 bases). The sequence came from a man aged 25 to 45 with major depressive disorder. The sample taken for sequencing was CD4+ T cells from PBMCs. The CDR3 spells CAWMRRYNEGAGGQKLFF. The CDR3 DNA follows: TGTGCCTGGATGAGGAGATACAATGAGGGAGCGGGGGGTCAAAAACTGTTTTTT.